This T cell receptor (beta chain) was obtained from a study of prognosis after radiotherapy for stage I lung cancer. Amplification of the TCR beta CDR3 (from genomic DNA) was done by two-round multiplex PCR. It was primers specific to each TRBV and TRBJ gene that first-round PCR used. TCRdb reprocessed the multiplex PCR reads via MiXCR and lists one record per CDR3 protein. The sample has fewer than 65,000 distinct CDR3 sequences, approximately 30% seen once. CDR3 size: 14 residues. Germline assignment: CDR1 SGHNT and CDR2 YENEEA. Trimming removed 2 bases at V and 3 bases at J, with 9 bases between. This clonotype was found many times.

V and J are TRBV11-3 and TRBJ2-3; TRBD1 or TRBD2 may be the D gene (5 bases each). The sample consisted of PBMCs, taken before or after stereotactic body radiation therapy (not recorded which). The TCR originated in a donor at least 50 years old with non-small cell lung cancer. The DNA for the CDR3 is TGTGCCAGCAGCTTAAAGGGGACGACAGATACGCAGTATTTT. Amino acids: CASSLKGTTDTQYF.